Sequencing of this T cell receptor beta chain was carried out in a study of T-cell memory formation after mild COVID-19. Overall study context: Clustering of TCRs was largely donor specific. Study conclusions and caveats: CD4+ contracting clones lay mainly in CM and EM, CD8+ ones in EMRA.

This clonotype occurred a few times. Its antigen is as yet unknown. Looked up from germline, CDR1 is LGHDT and CDR2 is YNNKEL (reference sequence). V dropped 4 bases and J dropped 3 bases, with 21 bases sitting between them. The CDR3 runs 18 residues. TCRdb re-analysed the 5' RACE reads in MiXCR, keeping a single row per CDR3 protein. The sample shows approximately 400,000 distinct CDR3 sequences, less than 25% of them seen only once. Source material: PBMCs or a T cell subset sorted from them (not recorded which). The clonotype originates from an adult woman who had mild COVID-19 (a few samples of this study predate the infection). Cell type and time point are not known. V and J are TRBV3-1 and TRBJ2-2, with D perhaps assigned TRBD1 or TRBD2 (5 bases each). CDR3 in amino acids: CASSPPSPGYGDTGELFF. The CDR3 DNA sequence: TGTGCCAGCAGCCCACCGTCGCCAGGGTACGGGGACACCGGGGAGCTGTTTTTT.